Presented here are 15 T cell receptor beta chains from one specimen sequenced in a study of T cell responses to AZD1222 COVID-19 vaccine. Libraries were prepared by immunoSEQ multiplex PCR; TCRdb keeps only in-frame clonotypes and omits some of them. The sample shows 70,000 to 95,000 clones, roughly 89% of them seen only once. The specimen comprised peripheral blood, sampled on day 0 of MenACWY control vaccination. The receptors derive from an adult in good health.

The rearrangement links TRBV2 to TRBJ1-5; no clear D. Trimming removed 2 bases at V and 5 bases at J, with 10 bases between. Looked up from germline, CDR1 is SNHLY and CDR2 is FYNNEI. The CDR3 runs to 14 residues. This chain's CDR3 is CASSEWAGDQPQHF. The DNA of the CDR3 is TGTGCCAGCAGTGAATGGGCCGGGGATCAGCCCCAGCATTTT.

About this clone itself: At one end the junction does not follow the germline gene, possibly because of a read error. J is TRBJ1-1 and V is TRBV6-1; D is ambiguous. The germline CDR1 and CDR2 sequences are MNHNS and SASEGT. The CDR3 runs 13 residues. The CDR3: CASSEAVFTKAFF. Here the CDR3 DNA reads TGTGCCAGCAGTGAAGCTGTGTTCACTAAAGCTTTCTTT.

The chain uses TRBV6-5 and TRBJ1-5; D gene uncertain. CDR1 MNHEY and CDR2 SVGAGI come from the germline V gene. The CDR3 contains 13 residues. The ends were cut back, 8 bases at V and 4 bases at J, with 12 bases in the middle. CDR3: CASRWAVNQPQHF. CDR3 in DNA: TGTGCCAGCCGCTGGGCGGTAAATCAGCCCCAGCATTTT.

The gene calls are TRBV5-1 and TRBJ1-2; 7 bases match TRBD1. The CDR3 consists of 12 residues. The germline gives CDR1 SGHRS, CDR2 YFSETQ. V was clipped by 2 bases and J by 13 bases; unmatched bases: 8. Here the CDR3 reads CASSFLQGLGTF. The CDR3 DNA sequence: TGCGCCAGCAGCTTCCTACAGGGGCTGGGCACCTTC.

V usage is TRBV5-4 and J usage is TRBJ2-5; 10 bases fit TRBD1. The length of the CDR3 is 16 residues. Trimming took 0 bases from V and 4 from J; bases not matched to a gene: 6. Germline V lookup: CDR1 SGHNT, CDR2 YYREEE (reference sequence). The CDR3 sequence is CASSLVTGGPSETQYF. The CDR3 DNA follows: TGTGCCAGCAGCTTGGTGACAGGGGGCCCGTCAGAGACCCAGTACTTC. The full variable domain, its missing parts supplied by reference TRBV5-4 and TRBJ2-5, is ETGVTQSPTHLIKTRGQQVTLRCSSQSGHNTVSWYQQALGQGPQFIFQYYREEENGRGNFPPRFSGLQFPNYSSELNVNALELDDSALYLCASSLVTGGPSETQYFGPGTRLLVL.

CDR3 DNA: TGTGCCATCAGTGAGTCGGCCACCAGGGCAACTAATGAAAAACTGTTTTTT. Translation: CAISESATRATNEKLFF. The genes are TRBV10-3 and TRBJ1-4; TRBD1 might be the D (5 bases). The CDR3 consists of 17 residues. V was shortened by 0 bases and J by 0 bases, with 11 bases between the two germline ends. The germline V gene has CDR1 ENHRY and CDR2 SYGVKD.

Written as DNA, the CDR3 is TGTGCCAGCAGCTTCCCCCGGGAAAAACTGTTTTTT. Translation: CASSFPREKLFF. This sequence joins TRBV7-2 and TRBJ1-4; D is ambiguous. V was shortened by 3 bases and J by 8 bases, with 7 bases between the two germline ends. Germline V lookup: CDR1 SGHTA, CDR2 FQGNSA. The CDR3 runs 12 residues. The variable domain in full, with the rest retrieved from reference TRBV7-2 and TRBJ1-4, is GAGVSQSPSNKVTEKGKDVELRCDPISGHTALYWYRQSLGQGLEFLIYFQGNSAPDKSGLPSDRFSAERTGGSVSTLTIQRTQQEDSAVYLCASSFPREKLFFGSGTQLSVL.

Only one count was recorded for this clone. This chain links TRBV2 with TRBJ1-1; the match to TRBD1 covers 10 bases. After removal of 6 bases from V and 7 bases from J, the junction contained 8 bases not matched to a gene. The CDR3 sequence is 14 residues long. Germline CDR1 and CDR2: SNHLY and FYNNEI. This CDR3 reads CASRSGQGRGEAFF. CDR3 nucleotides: TGTGCCAGCAGATCGGGACAGGGGAGAGGTGAAGCTTTCTTT.

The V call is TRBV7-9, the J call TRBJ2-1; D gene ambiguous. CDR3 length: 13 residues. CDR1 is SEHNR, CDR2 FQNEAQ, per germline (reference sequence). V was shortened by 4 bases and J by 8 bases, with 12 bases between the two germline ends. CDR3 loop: CASSYGPLDEQFF. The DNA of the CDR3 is TGTGCCAGCAGCTATGGCCCTTTAGATGAGCAGTTCTTC.

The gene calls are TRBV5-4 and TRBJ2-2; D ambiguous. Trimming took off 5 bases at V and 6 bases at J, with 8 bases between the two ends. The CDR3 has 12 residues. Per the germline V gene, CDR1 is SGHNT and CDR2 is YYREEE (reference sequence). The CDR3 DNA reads TGTGCCAGCAGGGAAGGCCCCGGGGAGCTGTTTTTT. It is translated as CASREGPGELFF. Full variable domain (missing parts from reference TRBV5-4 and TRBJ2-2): ETGVTQSPTHLIKTRGQQVTLRCSSQSGHNTVSWYQQALGQGPQFIFQYYREEENGRGNFPPRFSGLQFPNYSSELNVNALELDDSALYLCASREGPGELFFGEGSRLTVL.

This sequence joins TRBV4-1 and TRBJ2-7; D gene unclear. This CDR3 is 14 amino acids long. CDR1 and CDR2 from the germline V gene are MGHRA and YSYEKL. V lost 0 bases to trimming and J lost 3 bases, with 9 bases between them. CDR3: CASSQERTFYEQYF. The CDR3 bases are TGCGCCAGCAGCCAAGAAAGGACCTTCTACGAGCAGTACTTC.

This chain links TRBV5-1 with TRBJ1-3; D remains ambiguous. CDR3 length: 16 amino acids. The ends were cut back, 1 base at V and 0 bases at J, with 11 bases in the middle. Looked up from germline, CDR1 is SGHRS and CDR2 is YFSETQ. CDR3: CASSLTHSGSGNTIYF. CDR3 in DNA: TGCGCCAGCAGCTTGACTCATTCCGGCTCTGGAAACACCATATATTTT.

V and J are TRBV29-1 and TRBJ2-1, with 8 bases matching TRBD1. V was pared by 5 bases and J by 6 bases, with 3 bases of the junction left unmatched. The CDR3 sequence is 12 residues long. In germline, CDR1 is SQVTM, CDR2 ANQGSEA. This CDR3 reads CSVLQGGNEQFF. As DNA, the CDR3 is TGCAGCGTTCTACAGGGGGGCAATGAGCAGTTCTTC.

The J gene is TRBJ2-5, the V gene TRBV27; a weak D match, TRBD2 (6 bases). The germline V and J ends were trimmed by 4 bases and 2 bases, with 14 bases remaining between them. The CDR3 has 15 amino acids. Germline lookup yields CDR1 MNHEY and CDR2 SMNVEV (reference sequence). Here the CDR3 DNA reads TGTGCCAGCAGTTCGCTGACTAGTTCGCAAGAGACCCAGTACTTC. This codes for CASSSLTSSQETQYF.

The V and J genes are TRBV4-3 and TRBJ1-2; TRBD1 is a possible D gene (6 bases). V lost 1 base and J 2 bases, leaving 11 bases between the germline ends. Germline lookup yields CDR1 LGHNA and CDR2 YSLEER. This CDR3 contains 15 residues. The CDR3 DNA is TGCGCCAGCAGCCAAGTTCGGGACAAAAACTATGGCTACACCTTC. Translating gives CASSQVRDKNYGYTF.